The sequence of this T cell receptor (beta chain) was determined in a study of T cells in Graves' hyperthyroidism and ophthalmopathy. Study summary: Staff took peripheral blood when the initial diagnosis was made, before any treatment began.

This clonotype was counted at least ten times. Antigen specificity is unknown. Notes on the study in general: Clonotypes that were expanded in thyroid above 0.001 mostly appeared in blood too.

Template material for amplifying TCR beta CDR3 regions consisted of RNA transcripts. The HTBI primer set served for first-round RT-PCR of the TCR CDR3. Each CDR3 protein is one row after TCRdb ran MiXCR on the multiplex PCR reads. The repertoire holds about 690,000 distinct CDR3 sequences, with about 18% as singletons. The junction had 6 bases not matched to a gene; V was cut back by 6 bases and J by 7 bases. The CDR3 contains 15 residues. Diagnoses were established using clinical symptoms, serum thyroxine and TRAb, thyroid ultrasound and orbital computed tomography. The sequenced sample was blood. The TCR was taken from a man between 50 and 59 years old with Graves' hyperthyroidism. This chain links TRBV12-3 or TRBV12-4 with TRBJ2-4; the match to TRBD2 covers 13 bases. The CDR3 DNA reads TGTGCCAGCAGCGGACTAGCGGGAGTAAGCAACATTCAGTACTTC. Translated: CASSGLAGVSNIQYF.